What follows is one TCR beta chain and its context. The target of this receptor is not known. The record has no base qualities; no much larger clone is one base away. This sample is part of a study of blood T cell repertoires in COVID-19 (dated by TCRdb to between 2020 and 2021). The study in broad terms: Collaborator samples came from the United States, Italy and Spain and covered acute and convalescent phases of COVID-19. The prospective study material was composed of cDNA or gDNA derived from T cells, B-cell-depleted T cells, or PBMCs. The dataset comprised deeply sampled blood TCRbeta repertoires from subjects exposed to, actively infected with, or recovered from COVID-19. The repertoires were made available in a free public database intended to serve as a resource for research on the immune response to SARS-CoV-2. Samples were obtained from the ongoing ImmuneRACE study (first 160 participants) and from some 1,200 subjects provided by 6 global collaborators. Sample metadata almost always included a de-identified subject ID, COVID-19 status, age in years and sex. Where available, HLA class I and class II types were taken from metadata supplied by the sample provider and were not determined by assay-based typing.

Overall results and qualifications from the work: The amount of clinical and demographic metadata varied by source and participant and was provided uncurated.

After removal of 7 bases from V and 6 bases from J, the junction retains 22 bases not matched to a gene. The CDR3, from cysteine to phenylalanine, totals 18 residues. The sequence is cut down to CDR3 DNA, 54 bases in frame from base 1. CDR1 and CDR2 were assigned from the germline V gene (reference sequence) as LNHDA and SQIVND. Another Seattle source contributed samples from volunteer blood donors who had recovered from COVID-19. Whole blood was collected in K2EDTA tubes by collaborating institutions according to the institutions' own protocols. For TCRbeta analysis, collaborators shipped samples as frozen whole blood, isolated PBMCs, or DNA extracted from either of those sample types. TCRbeta CDR3 regions were amplified from genomic DNA by means of the immunoSEQ Assay, a bias-controlled multiplex PCR. Concerning the study's data processing: Nucleated cell counts per sample were estimated from amplification of reference gene primers within the assay. Sequence reads were collapsed and filtered to measure the absolute abundance of every unique TCRbeta CDR3 rearrangement. For each sample, productive Simpson clonality was calculated by taking the square root of Simpson's diversity index across productive rearrangements. TCRdb obtained this table from immuneACCESS and retained in-frame rearrangements with V and J assigned. These tables miss some clones; where compared with another copy, unresolved V genes account for less than half of the shortfall, and the remainder is unexplained. D and trimming come from the DNA, and the V and J calls and clone size come from that table. This sample holds about 190,000 clones; roughly 84% were observed only once. 6.2% of the sample comes from the top ten.

The sample comprised peripheral blood. The chain is made from TRBV19 and TRBJ2-3; the junction holds 7 bases that match TRBD2. This clonotype was sampled from a woman between 40 and 50 years old who had recovered from COVID-19. Read as DNA, the sequence is TGTGCCAGTAAGACAACATACCCCAGTATAGCGGGTGGCGATACGCAGTATTTT. It translates as CASKTTYPSIAGGDTQYF.